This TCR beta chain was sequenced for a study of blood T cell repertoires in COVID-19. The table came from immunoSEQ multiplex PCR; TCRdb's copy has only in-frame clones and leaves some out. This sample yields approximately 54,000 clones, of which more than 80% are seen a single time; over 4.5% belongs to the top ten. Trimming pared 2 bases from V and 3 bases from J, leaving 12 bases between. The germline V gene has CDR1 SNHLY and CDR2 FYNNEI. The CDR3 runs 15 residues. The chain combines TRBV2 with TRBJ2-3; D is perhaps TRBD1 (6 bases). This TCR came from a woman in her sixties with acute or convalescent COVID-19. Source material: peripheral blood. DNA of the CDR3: TGTGCCAGCAGTGAACACAGGGTGAGGACAGATACGCAGTATTTT. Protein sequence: CASSEHRVRTDTQYF.